The following is a T cell receptor (beta chain) sequence with its context. Its recognized antigen is unknown. Base qualities are not provided; no much larger clone lies one nucleotide away. Healthy HIV-negative adults with no recently reported acute infections or vaccinations were included as donors. Every donor was a Caucasian adult living in Nashville, Tennessee, USA. Magnetic negative selection was used to enrich CD4+ T cells, after which naive cells were positively selected on CD45RA and the negative fraction became the memory subset. Blood was obtained by leukapheresis, after which PBMCs were separated by Ficoll-Histopaque density gradient centrifugation and cryopreserved in liquid nitrogen vapor phase. Analytical flow cytometry was used to check the purity and quantity of each magnetically sorted T cell population. From each sorted fraction, genomic DNA was isolated and quantified by UV absorbance on a Nanodrop 2000c.

Using the deep immunoSEQ assay, multiplex PCR amplified TCR CDR3 regions from genomic DNA. Extracted genomic DNA from each cell subset was spread evenly across all wells of several immunoSEQ 96-well plates, with each plate serving as a replicate. For sorted subsets, around 0.2 ug of genomic DNA, equivalent to 30,000 or so T cell genomes, went into each replicate PCR. Purified libraries were measured with a Qubit 3.0 fluorometer, size-checked on a Bioanalyzer 2100, and measured again with the KAPA Library Quantification kit. Every immunoSEQ 96-well plate was sequenced on a separate single-read 150-cycle Illumina NextSeq 550 flow cell. Under the source paper's analysis protocol: The immunoSEQ output contained only junctional sequences without quality scores, so filtering could not match that applied to full-length reads. Sequences were annotated with PyIR, a Python wrapper for IgBLAST v1.9, and V/J genes and CDR3 were assigned using IMGT germline references. Reads were removed for weak V/J assignments (E-value above 1e-6), missing CDR3, stop codons, out-of-frame junctions, or ambiguous translated residues. A V3J clonotype was defined by an identical inferred V gene, J gene, and CDR3 amino acid sequence. The percentage overlap between two repertoires was calculated by dividing the number of shared unique clonotypes by the size of the smaller repertoire. Repertoire richness was assessed with RTK rarefaction, the Chao1 estimator, and Recon v2.1 estimates of unobserved clonotypes. For all TCRbeta clonotypes obtained by the gDNA method from several donors, generation probabilities were computed with OLGA. Imported from immuneACCESS, the table was reduced by TCRdb to in-frame sequences with V and J called. These copies leave out some clones; in studies compared against another copy, an unresolved V gene accounts for under half, and the cause of the remainder is not known. Clone size and the V and J calls come from that table; the DNA yielded D and trimming. For this sample the table gives some 1 million clones, of which approximately 72% were detected only once. The ten top clones hold approximately 1.3% of the sample.

CDR1 SGHDT and CDR2 YYEEEE are derived from the germline V gene. The CDR3 contains 15 residues, cysteine and phenylalanine counted. Here the CDR3 DNA is all that survives: 45 bases in frame from base 1. V has 4 bases trimmed and J has 5 bases trimmed; junction bases matching no gene number 3. These data originate in a study of shared clonotypes between healthy human individuals (TCRdb year 2020). The study in broad terms: The cohort included a few men and two women between 18 and 49 years of age. To increase sequencing depth and limit assay-specific biases, TCR repertoire library preparation and sequencing were carried out by different laboratories using diverse techniques. Per donor, leukapheresis produced somewhere between about 0.8 and 9 billion PBMCs. For each donor, CD4 naive and CD4 memory were each run on three plates, CD8 naive on two plates, and CD8 memory on one plate. To estimate repertoire size and how much clonotypes are shared between individuals, the study performed deep sequencing of blood TCR repertoires from roughly five healthy adults. Broader findings and caveats from the paper: Compared with non-shared clonotypes, clonotypes shared by all four sorted-subset donors had higher generation probabilities. Based on pairwise subsampling, the degree of clonotype sharing among donors was expected to be affected by sequencing depth. Because the study included only a small number of donors, the genetic and exposure-history diversity represented was limited. Incomplete sequencing was indicated by rarefaction of sorted-subset datasets, despite the large sequencing depth. When a few donors were compared, the shared fraction of clonotypes was roughly 5% for naive CD4, around 4% for naive CD8, more than 2% for memory CD4, and 0.35% to 0.4% for memory CD8. Sampling was restricted to blood, and TCR repertoires in tissue are likely to differ from TCR repertoires in blood. Naive subsets generally had larger estimated clonotype richness than memory subsets did.

Recombination joined TRBV5-6 with TRBJ2-5; TRBD2 agrees with 15 junctional bases. The clonotype comes from a man younger than 30 in good health. Source material: memory CD4+ T cells sorted from blood. The meaning of the sample's cell subset or site label: CD45RA-negative fraction. CDR3 sequence: CASSMGLAGGETQYF. The DNA is as follows: TGTGCCAGCAGCATGGGACTAGCGGGAGGTGAGACCCAGTACTTC.